A single sample gave rise to the 25 T cell receptor beta chains below, sequenced in a study of blood T cells in healthy people across ages. It was with a sample-barcoded 5' primer and a J-beta primer mix that a second PCR of roughly 6 to 12 cycles was run. TCRdb itself ran the 5' RACE reads through MiXCR, one entry per CDR3 protein. Here the sample spans around 1.5 million distinct CDR3 sequences, approximately 40% being singletons. The sample consisted of blood. Every receptor here comes from a woman aged 18 to 35 in good health.

This clonotype was counted a few times. The chain employs TRBV6-5 and TRBJ2-7; weak D call: TRBD1 (6 bases). The germline V and J ends were trimmed by 3 bases and 2 bases, with 11 bases remaining between them. CDR1 is MNHEY, CDR2 SVGAGI, per germline. The CDR3 loop spans 14 amino acids. DNA of the CDR3: TGTGCCAGCAGTTATGGGGACAAGACCTACGAGCAGTACTTC. Amino acids: CASSYGDKTYEQYF.

V and J are TRBV7-9 and TRBJ2-7, with TRBD2 matching 11 bases. Losses at the gene ends were 1 base for V and 2 bases for J; bases not matched to a gene: 4. This CDR3 has 16 residues. Germline V CDR1 and CDR2: SEHNR, FQNEAQ (reference sequence). The CDR3 sequence is CASSLVKLAGAYEQYF. The CDR3, as DNA: TGTGCCAGCAGCTTAGTTAAACTAGCGGGAGCCTACGAGCAGTACTTC.

This clonotype occurred a few times. CDR3 loop: CASSYPGTGSYNEQFF. CDR3 DNA sequence: TGTGCCAGCAGTTACCCTGGGACAGGCTCCTACAATGAGCAGTTCTTC. This chain links TRBV6-5 with TRBJ2-1, with 8 bases identical to TRBD1. The V gene end was trimmed by 2 bases and the J gene end by 0 bases; junction bases not matched to a gene: 3. The CDR3 length is 16 residues. CDR1 and CDR2 (germline): MNHEY, SVGAGI.

This clonotype has only a few counts. The chain employs TRBV7-2 and TRBJ1-5; 7 bases map to TRBD1. The V gene's germline CDR1 is SGHTA and CDR2 FQGNSA. V was pared by 3 bases and J by 7 bases, with 6 bases of the junction left unmatched. The CDR3 runs 14 residues. As DNA, the CDR3 is TGTGCCAGCAGCTTCTCAGGGGGAGGGCAGCCCCAGCATTTT. This translates into CASSFSGGGQPQHF.

The V gene is TRBV11-3, the J gene TRBJ2-1, with 10 positions matching TRBD2. Germline V gene lookup returns CDR1 SGHNT and CDR2 YENEEA. The CDR3 runs to 18 residues. With V trimmed by 4 bases and J by 4 bases, 13 bases remained unmatched. CDR3 bases: TGTGCCAGCAGCTCGGGACTAGCGAAAAGGGAACAATACAATGAGCAGTTCTTC. Protein: CASSSGLAKREQYNEQFF.

This clonotype has a count of ten or more. This sequence joins TRBV3-1 and TRBJ1-2, with D perhaps TRBD1 (5 bases). CDR3 length equals 15 residues. Germline V gene sequence: CDR1 LGHDT, CDR2 YNNKEL (reference sequence). V lost 4 bases and J 4 bases, leaving 16 bases between the germline ends. The CDR3 loop reads CASSPQGREGYGYTF. Here the CDR3 DNA reads TGTGCCAGCAGCCCCCAGGGTCGCGAAGGCTATGGCTACACCTTC.

The chain joins TRBV4-1 to TRBJ2-5; perhaps TRBD1 as D (6 bases). CDR1 MGHRA and CDR2 YSYEKL come from the germline V gene. V was cut by 4 bases and J by 2 bases, with 17 bases left in between. This CDR3 region has 16 residues. The CDR3 DNA reads as TGCGCCAGCAGCCTAAGAGAAGGGGGTGGGCAAGAGACCCAGTACTTC. Its protein is CASSLREGGGQETQYF.

The gene calls are TRBV6-1 and TRBJ2-5; the match to TRBD2 covers 7 bases. Germline CDR1 reads MNHNS; CDR2 reads SASEGT. This CDR3 has 13 amino acids. V lost 2 bases, J lost 11 bases, and 8 bases stayed unmatched. CDR3 in DNA: TGTGCCAGCAGTGAACTGCCTGCGCGGGAGCAGTACTTC. It yields the protein CASSELPAREQYF.

The chain couples TRBV6-6 to TRBJ2-1; D is possibly TRBD1 (6 bases). The CDR3 has 12 residues. V was trimmed by 6 bases and J by 9 bases, leaving 12 bases between them. CDR1 is MNHNY and CDR2 is SVGAGI in the germline V gene (reference sequence). CDR3 residues: CASSLRGSEQFF. The DNA for the CDR3 is TGTGCCAGCAGCCTGAGGGGGTCTGAGCAGTTCTTC.

V and J are TRBV9 and TRBJ2-3; D gene uncertain. The CDR3 sequence is 14 residues long. V lost 1 base, J lost 2 bases, and 8 bases lay in between. CDR1 and CDR2 (germline): SGDLS, YYNGEE. CDR3 protein: CASSVLSLTDTQYF. As DNA, the CDR3 is TGTGCCAGCAGCGTACTTAGCCTCACAGATACGCAGTATTTT.

Only a few counts were recorded for this clonotype. The genes are TRBV5-1 and TRBJ2-1; 8 bases are a match to TRBD2. This CDR3 has 16 amino acids. V trimming: 3 bases; J trimming: 10 bases; junction bases outside the gene matches: 15. Germline CDR1 reads SGHRS; CDR2 reads YFSETQ. The DNA of the CDR3 is TGCGCCAGCAGCTACCCGGGACTAGAGGGTTTAGGCGAGCAGTTCTTC. Translating it yields CASSYPGLEGLGEQFF.

The genes are TRBV12-3 or TRBV12-4 and TRBJ1-1, with 7 positions matching TRBD1. J was trimmed by 7 bases and V by 5 bases; bases with no gene match: 4. This CDR3 is 12 amino acids long. The CDR3 here is CASSTTGFEAFF. CDR3 bases: TGTGCCAGCAGTACGACAGGGTTTGAAGCTTTCTTT.

This clonotype was picked up many times. The chain joins TRBV29-1 to TRBJ2-7; D perhaps matches TRBD1 (6 bases). The CDR3 runs to 12 residues. Germline lookup yields CDR1 SQVTM and CDR2 ANQGSEA. Trimming took 4 bases from V and 2 from J, leaving 9 bases between them. CDR3 loop: CSVGTDPYEQYF. CDR3 DNA: TGCAGCGTTGGGACAGACCCCTACGAGCAGTACTTC.

V is TRBV3-1 and J is TRBJ1-1; D may be TRBD1 (5 bases). Germline CDR1 LGHDT, CDR2 YNNKEL (reference sequence). V was trimmed by 3 bases and J by 5 bases, leaving 13 bases between them. The CDR3 has 14 amino acids. The CDR3 here is CASSQGTVRTEAFF. Written as DNA, the CDR3 is TGTGCCAGCAGCCAGGGGACCGTGAGGACTGAAGCTTTCTTT.

The chain uses TRBV6-5 and TRBJ2-3; D unclear. With 6 bases removed from V and 4 bases from J, the gap between germline ends came to 5 bases. The CDR3 has 11 residues. CDR1 and CDR2 (germline): MNHEY, SVGAGI. The CDR3 region has the DNA TGTGCCAGCAGACATCCAGATACGCAGTATTTT. Translating it yields CASRHPDTQYF.

The gene calls are TRBV29-1 and TRBJ1-1; 10 nucleotides align to TRBD1. CDR1 is SQVTM and CDR2 is ANQGSEA in the germline V gene. V trimming: 7 bases; J trimming: 1 base; junction bases outside the gene matches: 3. The CDR3 sequence is 13 residues long. This CDR3 reads CSGDRGRNTEAFF. In nucleotides, the CDR3 is TGCAGCGGGGACAGGGGCAGGAACACTGAAGCTTTCTTT.

The chain employs TRBV16 and TRBJ1-1; 7 nucleotides align to TRBD1. CDR3 length equals 16 residues. Germline V gene data show CDR1 as KGHSY and CDR2 as FQNENV. Trimming took 3 bases from V and 1 from J; bases not matched to a gene: 8. CDR3 protein: CASSHIGTATNTEAFF. In DNA form, the CDR3 reads TGTGCCAGCAGCCACATAGGGACAGCCACGAACACTGAAGCTTTCTTT.

V and J are TRBV6-2 or TRBV6-3 and TRBJ2-1; tentatively, D is TRBD2 (7 bases). The V end was cut by 7 bases, the J end by 2 bases, with 18 bases between. This CDR3 has 16 amino acids. The V gene's germline CDR1 is MNHEY and CDR2 SVGEGT. CDR3 amino acids: CASIRDRGGAYNEQFF. The CDR3 DNA reads as TGTGCCAGCATTAGAGATAGGGGGGGGGCCTACAATGAGCAGTTCTTC.

The V and J genes are TRBV11-1 and TRBJ1-1; TRBD1 might be the D (5 bases). Germline values: CDR1 SGHAT, CDR2 FQDESV (reference sequence). V gave up 5 bases and J gave up 7 bases, with 17 bases separating them. CDR3 size: 14 residues. CDR3 amino acids: CASSPGEGPVEAFF. DNA for the CDR3: TGTGCCAGCAGCCCCGGGGAGGGGCCGGTTGAAGCTTTCTTT.

This clonotype was recorded a few times. V gene TRBV5-6 combines with J gene TRBJ2-5; D is ambiguous. CDR3 length: 13 residues. V lost 0 bases and J lost 5, with 8 bases in between. Germline values: CDR1 SGHDT, CDR2 YYEEEE. As DNA, the CDR3 is TGTGCCAGCAGCTTGGGTCATGAGGAGACCCAGTACTTC. It yields the protein CASSLGHEETQYF.

This clonotype was found a few times. V and J are TRBV20-1 and TRBJ1-1; D is possibly TRBD1 (5 bases). This CDR3 region has 14 residues. The germline V and J ends were trimmed by 3 bases and 0 bases, with 11 bases remaining between them. The germline gives CDR1 DFQATT, CDR2 SNEGSKA (reference sequence). DNA of the CDR3: TGCAGTGCTAGGTCAGGGTCCATGAACACTGAAGCTTTCTTT. Its translation is CSARSGSMNTEAFF.

This clonotype appeared a few times. V is TRBV7-2 and J is TRBJ2-7; TRBD2 matches at 14 bases. CDR3 length: 16 residues. The germline V gene encodes CDR1 SGHTA and CDR2 FQGNSA. V trimming: 5 bases; J trimming: 2 bases; junction bases outside the gene matches: 5. The CDR3 loop is CASSPPTSGGAYEQYF. The CDR3 nucleotides read TGTGCCAGCAGCCCACCGACTAGCGGGGGGGCCTACGAGCAGTACTTC.

This clonotype has a single count. The chain uses TRBV9 and TRBJ1-1; 7 bases line up with TRBD1. V was pared by 6 bases and J by 0 bases, with 8 bases of the junction left unmatched. This CDR3 comprises 15 residues. CDR1 and CDR2 (germline): SGDLS, YYNGEE. The CDR3 region is CASTRQGQLNTEAFF. CDR3 coding DNA: TGTGCCAGCACCCGACAGGGCCAATTGAACACTGAAGCTTTCTTT.

This clonotype was seen a few times. This chain links TRBV4-2 with TRBJ1-2; no reliable D call. V was shortened by 0 bases and J by 12 bases, with 8 bases between the two germline ends. Germline CDR1 is LGHNA and CDR2 is YNFKEQ. This CDR3 is 11 amino acids long. The CDR3 coding sequence is TGTGCCAGCAGCCAAGATCGGGTAAACACCTTC. Translation gives CASSQDRVNTF.

This clonotype was detected a few times. J is TRBJ2-3 and V is TRBV20-1, with 12 bases aligning to TRBD2. Germline CDR1 is DFQATT and CDR2 is SNEGSKA (reference sequence). This CDR3 comprises 14 residues. V shed 6 bases and J 6 bases; nucleotides not matched to a gene: 7. The CDR3, as DNA: TGCAGTGCAAGACTAGCGGGGGCCCTGGATACGCAGTATTTT. This encodes CSARLAGALDTQYF.